These 4 T cell receptor beta chains were all obtained from the same sample, sequenced in a study of blood T cell repertoires in COVID-19. Only in-frame clones appear in the TCRdb table, and some are missing; sequencing was by immunoSEQ multiplex PCR. The table includes over 110,000 clones, more than 60% detected once. The sequencing input was peripheral blood. These receptors were collected from an older man with acute or convalescent COVID-19.

V is TRBV6-5 and J is TRBJ1-5; 10 bases line up with TRBD1. The germline gives CDR1 MNHEY, CDR2 SVGAGI. CDR3 length: 14 residues. The V segment lost 6 bases and the J segment 5 bases; nucleotides outside the gene matches: 4. In DNA, the CDR3 is TGTGCCAGCAGAGACAGGGGGCAGTATCAGCCCCAGCATTTT. It specifies CASRDRGQYQPQHF.

The gene calls are TRBV19 and TRBJ1-5; D not resolved. Germline V CDR1 and CDR2: LNHDA, SQIVND (reference sequence). This CDR3 has 12 residues. Trimming left V 2 bases short and J 7 bases short, with 6 bases between. The CDR3 DNA is TGTGCCAGTAGTATATCTAACCAGCCCCAGCATTTT. Translating gives CASSISNQPQHF.

The gene calls are TRBV4-2 and TRBJ2-2; 8 nucleotides align to TRBD1. The germline gives CDR1 LGHNA, CDR2 YNFKEQ. After removal of 0 bases from V and 2 bases from J, the junction contained 2 bases not matched to a gene. CDR3 length: 16 residues. CDR3 nucleotides: TGTGCCAGCAGCCAAGATTCAGGGGGCAACACCGGGGAGCTGTTTTTT. It translates to CASSQDSGGNTGELFF.

This chain uses TRBV19 with TRBJ2-4; TRBD1 agrees at 10 bases. The CDR3 consists of 20 residues. Germline loops: CDR1 LNHDA, CDR2 SQIVND (reference sequence). The junction had 17 bases not matched to a gene; V was cut back by 3 bases and J by 3 bases. In DNA form, the CDR3 reads TGTGCCAGTAGTATTCAACCGGGACAGGGGCGTAGGGTCGGCAAAAACATTCAGTACTTC. Protein sequence: CASSIQPGQGRRVGKNIQYF.